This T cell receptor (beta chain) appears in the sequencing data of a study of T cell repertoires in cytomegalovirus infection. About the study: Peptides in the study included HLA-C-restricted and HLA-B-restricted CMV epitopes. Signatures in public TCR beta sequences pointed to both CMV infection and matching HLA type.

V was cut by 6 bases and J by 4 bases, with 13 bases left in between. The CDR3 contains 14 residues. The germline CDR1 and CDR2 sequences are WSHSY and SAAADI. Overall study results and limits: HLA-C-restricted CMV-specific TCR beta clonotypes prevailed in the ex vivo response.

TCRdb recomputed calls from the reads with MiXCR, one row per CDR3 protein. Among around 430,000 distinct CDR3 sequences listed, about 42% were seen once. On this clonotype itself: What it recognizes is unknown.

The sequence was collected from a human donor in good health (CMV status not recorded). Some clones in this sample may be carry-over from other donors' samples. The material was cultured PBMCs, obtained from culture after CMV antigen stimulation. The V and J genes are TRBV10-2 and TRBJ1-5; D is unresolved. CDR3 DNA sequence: TGCGCCAGCAGAGCGGCAGCCACGAATCAGCCCCAGCATTTT. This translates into CASRAAATNQPQHF.